Given below is one T cell receptor (beta chain) in context. As yet, its antigen is unknown. These data come from a study of T cells in Graves' hyperthyroidism and ophthalmopathy. On the study more broadly: It was at initial diagnosis, before any treatment, that peripheral blood was collected. Findings and caveats of the study: Also found in blood were most expanded thyroid clonotypes above 0.001.

Germline V CDR1 and CDR2: SGHTA, FQGTGA. Trimming left V 5 bases short and J 4 bases short, with 12 bases between. The CDR3 length is 14 residues. Hyperthyroidism in the patients, aged 18 to 65, was newly diagnosed and under 2 months in duration. Blood was sampled at initial diagnosis of hyperthyroidism, prior to onset of any ophthalmopathy symptoms. From RNA transcripts, TCR beta CDR3 regions were amplified. When the TCR CDR3 underwent first-round RT-PCR, the HTBI primer set was used. TCRdb used MiXCR to reprocess the multiplex PCR reads, holding one entry per CDR3 protein. The table includes 130,000 or so distinct CDR3 sequences, approximately 20% detected once.

Specimen: blood. The receptor was derived from a woman aged 45-65 years with Graves' hyperthyroidism that later progressed to Graves' ophthalmopathy. The rearrangement joins TRBV7-3 to TRBJ2-1, with no clear D. CDR3 protein: CASSPRPAYNEQFF. The CDR3 DNA reads TGTGCCAGCAGCCCCCGGCCAGCGTACAATGAGCAGTTCTTC.